The 28 T cell receptor beta chains presented below share a single source sample, sequenced in a study of blood T cell repertoires in COVID-19. The protocol was immunoSEQ multiplex PCR, while the TCRdb copy is restricted to in-frame clones and leaves out a portion. The sample includes some 83,000 clones, approximately 89% of them seen just once. Sequenced material: peripheral blood. The receptors originated from a man aged 60 to 69 with acute or convalescent COVID-19.

The V gene is TRBV4-2, the J gene TRBJ2-2; 8 positions match TRBD2. Germline trimming cut 4 bases from V and 0 bases from J; bases unmatched to any gene: 1. Germline lookup yields CDR1 LGHNA and CDR2 YNFKEQ. The CDR3 consists of 15 residues. CDR3 loop: CASSPGLANTGELFF. Here the CDR3 DNA reads TGTGCCAGCAGCCCGGGACTAGCGAACACCGGGGAGCTGTTTTTT.

This rearrangement joins TRBV6-2 or TRBV6-3 to TRBJ1-5; unclear D gene. The CDR3 sequence is 16 residues long. Germline values: CDR1 MNHEY, CDR2 SVGEGT. With 5 bases removed from V and 0 bases from J, the gap between germline ends came to 14 bases. The CDR3 DNA reads TGTGCCAGCAGTCCGTTCAGACAATTTAGCAATCAGCCCCAGCATTTT. Its protein product is CASSPFRQFSNQPQHF.

The chain employs TRBV27 and TRBJ1-2; 7 positions agree with TRBD1. CDR1 is MNHEY, CDR2 SMNVEV, per germline (reference sequence). The trim removed 10 bases at V and 4 bases at J, leaving 12 bases unmatched. CDR3 length: 14 amino acids. This chain's CDR3 is CATKHLQGIYGYTF. DNA for the CDR3: TGTGCCACCAAACATCTACAGGGGATCTATGGCTACACCTTC.

A single count supports this clone. V is TRBV5-8 and J is TRBJ1-5; 7 bases map to TRBD1. Germline loops: CDR1 SGHTS, CDR2 YDEGEE. The CDR3 has 15 amino acids. Trimming cost V 6 bases and J 1 base; bases outside gene matches: 7. CDR3 region: CASTFDRASNQPQHF. The CDR3 region has the DNA TGTGCCAGCACCTTTGACAGGGCGAGCAATCAGCCCCAGCATTTT.

The genes are TRBV5-4 and TRBJ2-2; 8 bases map to TRBD1. V lost 0 bases, J lost 5 bases, and 0 bases stayed unmatched. CDR3 length equals 14 residues. Germline CDR1 is SGHNT and CDR2 is YYREEE (reference sequence). The CDR3 DNA sequence: TGTGCCAGCAGCTTGGGGACAGGGACCGGGGAGCTGTTTTTT. Translating it yields CASSLGTGTGELFF.

V and J are TRBV6-6 and TRBJ2-3, with 9 bases matching TRBD2. This CDR3 is 15 amino acids long. CDR1 is MNHNY and CDR2 is SVGAGI in the germline V gene (reference sequence). Trimming cost V 0 bases and J 4 bases; bases outside gene matches: 2. CDR3 sequence (DNA): TGTGCCAGCAGTTACTCGGGACTAGCCTCAGATACGCAGTATTTT. Protein: CASSYSGLASDTQYF.

Regarding this clone: At one end the junction does not follow the germline gene, possibly because of a read error. The chain joins TRBV5-1 to TRBJ2-1; 8 bases match TRBD1. CDR3 length: 12 residues. Per the germline V gene, CDR1 is SGHRS and CDR2 is YFSETQ. The CDR3 nucleotides are TGCGCCAGCAGCCTGGACAGGGTGACTCGGATCTTC. Translated: CASSLDRVTRIF.

The CDR3 DNA follows: TGTGCCTGGAGTGTTGACACCAGCACCATATATTTT. Translated: CAWSVDTSTIYF. The chain carries TRBV30 and TRBJ1-3; the D is unclear. The CDR3 consists of 12 residues. Germline V CDR1 and CDR2: GTSNPN, SVGIG (reference sequence). The V end was cut by 0 bases, the J end by 9 bases, with 9 bases between. The variable domain in full, with the rest retrieved from reference TRBV30 and TRBJ1-3, is SQTIHQWPATLVQPVGSPLSLECTVEGTSNPNLYWYRQAAGRGLQLLFYSVGIGQISSEVPQNLSASRPQDRQFILSSKKLLLSDSGFYLCAWSVDTSTIYFGEGSWLTVV.

The V and J genes are TRBV12-3 or TRBV12-4 and TRBJ1-2, with D unresolved. Trimming cost V 0 bases and J 4 bases, with 6 bases left between them. The CDR3 is made up of 13 amino acids. DNA for the CDR3: TGTGCCAGCAGTTTAGCGGAGGGCTATGGCTACACCTTC. Translation gives CASSLAEGYGYTF.

This clone was detected once. The chain has TRBV7-7 and TRBJ2-2; 8 bases map to TRBD1. This CDR3 is 15 amino acids long. V shed 5 bases and J 1 base; nucleotides not matched to a gene: 3. Germline V CDR1 and CDR2: SSHAT, FNYEAQ (reference sequence). In DNA, the CDR3 is TGTGCCAGCAGCCAGGGGGCGGGGAACACCGGGGAGCTGTTTTTT. Translating gives CASSQGAGNTGELFF.

The chain recombines TRBV10-3 with TRBJ2-1; TRBD2 aligns across 10 bases. V shed 9 bases and J 5 bases; nucleotides not matched to a gene: 7. The CDR3 consists of 14 residues. Germline-derived CDR1 and CDR2 are ENHRY and SYGVKD. DNA for the CDR3: TGTGCCATGGGGGGAACTAGCGGGGACAATGAGCAGTTCTTC. The encoded protein is CAMGGTSGDNEQFF.

The chain links TRBV6-6 to TRBJ2-6; D is perhaps TRBD1 (6 bases). Germline V gives CDR1 MNHNY, CDR2 SVGAGI (reference sequence). The CDR3 is made up of 11 amino acids. Trimming removed 6 bases at V and 12 bases at J, with 9 bases between. In nucleotides, the CDR3 is TGTGCCAGCAGCCAGGACAGCGTCCTGACTTTC. Its protein product is CASSQDSVLTF.

The rearrangement uses TRBV10-3 and TRBJ2-2; possibly TRBD2 for D (5 bases). Germline V gene sequence: CDR1 ENHRY, CDR2 SYGVKD. The CDR3 is 14 residues long. Trimming removed 7 bases at V and 3 bases at J, with 12 bases between. CDR3 coding DNA: TGTGCCATCACTAGAGGGCAGGACACCGGGGAGCTGTTTTTT. It encodes CAITRGQDTGELFF.

J is TRBJ2-1 and V is TRBV6-5; 8 bases are shared with TRBD2. V lost 5 bases to trimming and J lost 2 bases; unmatched junction nucleotides: 2. Germline V lookup: CDR1 MNHEY, CDR2 SVGAGI. The CDR3 totals 14 residues. This CDR3 reads CASSPGLAYNEQFF. CDR3 coding DNA: TGTGCCAGCAGTCCGGGACTAGCCTACAATGAGCAGTTCTTC.

The chain uses TRBV3-1 (or the pseudogene TRBV3-2) and TRBJ1-1; 10 bases are shared with TRBD1. Germline V gene lookup returns CDR1 LGHDT and CDR2 YNNKEL (reference sequence). V lost 5 bases, J lost 0 bases, and 6 bases stayed unmatched. The CDR3 sequence is 16 residues long. The CDR3 DNA follows: TGTGCCAGCAGCGTCCGGACAGGGGGAATGAACACTGAAGCTTTCTTT. Encoded protein: CASSVRTGGMNTEAFF.

V and J are TRBV11-1 and TRBJ2-2; the match to TRBD1 covers 11 bases. This CDR3 has 16 amino acids. Germline assignment: CDR1 SGHAT and CDR2 FQDESV (reference sequence). J was trimmed by 4 bases and V by 5 bases; bases with no gene match: 6. The CDR3 sequence is CASSPDRGRGTGELFF. CDR3 bases: TGTGCCAGCAGCCCGGACAGGGGGCGCGGCACCGGGGAGCTGTTTTTT.

The chain is built from TRBV19 and TRBJ2-1, with TRBD2 identical over 10 bases. J was trimmed by 16 bases and V by 0 bases; bases with no gene match: 9. The germline V gene encodes CDR1 LNHDA and CDR2 SQIVND (reference sequence). This CDR3 spans 14 amino acids. The DNA for the CDR3 is TGTGCCAGTAGTATAGATCTTGGGACTAGCGCAAAATTCTTC. This encodes CASSIDLGTSAKFF. Filled out from reference TRBV19 and TRBJ2-1, the complete variable domain reads DGGITQSPKYLFRKEGQNVTLSCEQNLNHDAMYWYRQDPGQGLRLIYYSQIVNDFQKGDIAEGYSVSREKKESFPLTVTSAQKNPTAFYLCASSIDLGTSAKFFGPGTRLTVL.

The gene calls are TRBV5-4 and TRBJ2-1; 9 bases map to TRBD1. With 4 bases clipped from V and 7 bases from J, the junction kept 15 bases outside the gene matches. This CDR3 has 17 residues. Germline assignment: CDR1 SGHNT and CDR2 YYREEE (reference sequence). The CDR3 DNA follows: TGTGCCAGCAGCCAACAATTAACAGGGGGCAGAAGGAATGAGCAGTTCTTC. As protein: CASSQQLTGGRRNEQFF.

J is TRBJ2-7 and V is TRBV18; TRBD1 matches 11 bases. The germline V gene has CDR1 KGHSH and CDR2 LQKENI. V trimming: 3 bases; J trimming: 2 bases; junction bases outside the gene matches: 3. This CDR3 has 15 residues. CDR3 DNA sequence: TGTGCCAGCTCACCTCAGGGACAGGGGGCCTACGAGCAGTACTTC. This encodes CASSPQGQGAYEQYF.

CDR3 residues: CASSLNGSKQRGGYTF. CDR3 coding DNA: TGCGCCAGCAGCTTGAATGGGTCGAAACAAAGGGGCGGCTACACCTTC. V gene TRBV5-1 combines with J gene TRBJ1-2; tentative D call: TRBD1 (5 bases). The germline V gene encodes CDR1 SGHRS and CDR2 YFSETQ. With 1 base removed from V and 8 bases from J, the gap between germline ends came to 21 bases. The CDR3 sequence is 16 residues long.

This chain links TRBV5-4 with TRBJ1-2, with D unresolved. Germline CDR1 SGHNT, CDR2 YYREEE (reference sequence). V was pared by 4 bases and J by 6 bases, with 10 bases between. This CDR3 contains 12 residues. The DNA of the CDR3 is TGTGCCAGCAGCCGTATCCGGGATGGCTACACCTTC. Its protein is CASSRIRDGYTF. Filled out from reference TRBV5-4 and TRBJ1-2, the complete variable domain reads ETGVTQSPTHLIKTRGQQVTLRCSSQSGHNTVSWYQQALGQGPQFIFQYYREEENGRGNFPPRFSGLQFPNYSSELNVNALELDDSALYLCASSRIRDGYTFGSGTRLTVV.

The chain uses TRBV28 and TRBJ1-3, with TRBD1 matching over 7 bases. Germline V gene lookup returns CDR1 MDHEN and CDR2 SYDVKM. With V trimmed by 6 bases and J by 8 bases, 10 bases remained unmatched. The CDR3 runs 14 residues. The chain's CDR3 is CASRGTGVVHTIYF. The CDR3 DNA sequence: TGTGCCAGCAGAGGAACAGGGGTTGTACACACCATATATTTT.

This rearrangement joins TRBV6-1 to TRBJ1-2, with no clear D. V shed 0 bases and J shed 4 bases, with 15 bases lying between them. Germline lookup yields CDR1 MNHNS and CDR2 SASEGT. This CDR3 is 16 amino acids long. The CDR3 DNA is TGTGCCAGCAGTGAAGCGGGTTCTCCTACTAGCTATGGCTACACCTTC. Translating gives CASSEAGSPTSYGYTF.

The J gene is TRBJ1-5, the V gene TRBV11-3, with D maybe TRBD1 (6 bases). Germline V gene data show CDR1 as SGHNT and CDR2 as YENEEA. This CDR3 spans 17 amino acids. Trimming stripped 4 bases from V and 1 base from J, with 17 bases between. In DNA form, the CDR3 reads TGTGCCAGCAGCTGGGAAATATACAGGGTAAGCAATCAGCCCCAGCATTTT. Protein sequence: CASSWEIYRVSNQPQHF.

The V call is TRBV5-4, the J call TRBJ2-1; 14 bases are shared with TRBD2. Trimming cost V 4 bases and J 9 bases; bases outside gene matches: 9. Germline V gives CDR1 SGHNT, CDR2 YYREEE (reference sequence). The CDR3 extends over 16 amino acids. This CDR3 is CASSEGTSGSYGEQFF. The CDR3 bases are TGTGCCAGCAGCGAAGGGACTAGCGGGAGTTATGGTGAGCAGTTCTTC.

This rearrangement joins TRBV19 to TRBJ2-5; 7 bases match TRBD1. The ends lost 3 bases at V and 0 bases at J; junction bases unmatched: 7. Germline V CDR1 and CDR2: LNHDA, SQIVND (reference sequence). This CDR3 has 16 amino acids. This chain's CDR3 is CASSIRRGTDQETQYF. The DNA of the CDR3 is TGTGCCAGTAGTATTCGTAGAGGGACAGACCAAGAGACCCAGTACTTC.

The chain has TRBV5-1 and TRBJ2-5; 7 positions agree with TRBD1. The CDR3 consists of 13 residues. J lost 4 bases, V lost 4 bases, and 4 bases had no gene match. The germline V gene encodes CDR1 SGHRS and CDR2 YFSETQ. The CDR3 loop reads CASSPSGGETQYF. CDR3 in DNA: TGCGCCAGCAGCCCGTCAGGGGGAGAGACCCAGTACTTC.

The CDR3 sequence is CASSSGLALGELFF. The CDR3 nucleotides read TGTGCCAGCAGTTCAGGACTAGCGCTCGGGGAGCTGTTTTTT. The chain has TRBV28 and TRBJ2-2, with 9 nucleotides matching TRBD2. CDR3 length: 14 amino acids. Trimming took 4 bases from V and 7 from J; bases not matched to a gene: 4. In germline, CDR1 is MDHEN, CDR2 SYDVKM.